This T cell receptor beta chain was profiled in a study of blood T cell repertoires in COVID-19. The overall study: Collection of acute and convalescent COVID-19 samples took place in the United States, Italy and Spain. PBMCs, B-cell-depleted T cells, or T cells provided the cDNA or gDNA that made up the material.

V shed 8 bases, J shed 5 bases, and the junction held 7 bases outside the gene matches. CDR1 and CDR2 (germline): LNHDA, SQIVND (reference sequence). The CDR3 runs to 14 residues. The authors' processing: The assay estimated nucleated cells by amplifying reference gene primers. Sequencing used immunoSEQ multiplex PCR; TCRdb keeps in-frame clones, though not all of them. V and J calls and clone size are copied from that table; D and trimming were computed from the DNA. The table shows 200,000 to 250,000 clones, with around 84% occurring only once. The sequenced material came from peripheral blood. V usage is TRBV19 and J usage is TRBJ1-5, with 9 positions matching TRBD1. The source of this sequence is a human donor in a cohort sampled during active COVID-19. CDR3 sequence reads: CASRGQGLDQPQHF. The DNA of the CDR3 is TGTGCCAGTCGGGGACAGGGTTTGGATCAGCCCCAGCATTTT.